The following is a T cell receptor beta chain sequence with its context. Following RNA extraction, reverse transcription yielded cDNA that acted as the sequencing template. The protocol was immunoSEQ multiplex PCR, while the TCRdb copy is restricted to in-frame clones and leaves out a portion. This table has around 150,000 clones, approximately 56% appearing once. This sample was included in a study of CD8+ T cells in alopecia areata. CD4+ and CD8+ T cells were sorted from PBMCs. Trimming removed 4 bases from V and 7 bases from J, with 16 bases in between. Germline CDR1 and CDR2: SEHNR and FQNEAQ (reference sequence). The CDR3 covers 14 residues.

This receptor was taken from a human donor in good health. The sequencing sample was made of CD8+ T cells sorted from blood. This chain links TRBV7-9 with TRBJ1-2; D gene ambiguous. CDR3 coding DNA: TGTGCCAGCAGCTCCGAGACCCCGCTGCTTGGCTACACCTTC. It encodes CASSSETPLLGYTF.